This T cell receptor beta chain was documented in a study of T cells in Graves' hyperthyroidism and ophthalmopathy (dated by TCRdb to the late 2010s). Looking at the study overall: TCR V-J signatures able to tell the groups apart were searched for in a discovery cohort of 90 to 100 patients, of whom over 40 had Graves' ophthalmopathy and 57 had stable Graves' hyperthyroidism. Whether ophthalmopathy could be predicted prospectively was tested in an independent validation cohort made up of roughly 19 hyperthyroidism patients plus 17 patients who later progressed to ophthalmopathy. For training and testing, the 100 or so patients in the discovery cohort were randomly divided in a 7:3 ratio. Once sampling was done, hyperthyroidism patients were given methimazole at a starting dose of 30 mg daily, whereas ophthalmopathy patients were given high-dose intravenous methylprednisolone. In addition, the study compared T-cell repertoires in thyroid tissue and in blood from five or six Graves' hyperthyroidism patients. According to the paper, TCR Vbeta CDR3 sequencing was carried out on approximately 140 peripheral blood samples, which came from 40 to 45 ophthalmopathy, about 75 hyperthyroidism and 17 progressor patients. General study outcomes and caveats: A 13 V-J signature model separated ophthalmopathy from stable hyperthyroidism, with over 85% sensitivity and 81% to 83% specificity in cross-validation and 80%/75% in testing. Sample size was not statistically predetermined, and investigators were not blinded to group allocation. Most expanded thyroid clonotypes (frequency above 0.001) were also detected in blood, a finding suggesting that blood repertoires may reflect thyroid immune responses. In validation, the model predicted progression to ophthalmopathy a median of roughly 6.5 months before onset, with roughly 68% sensitivity and almost 75% specificity.

The study excluded patients with uncontrolled infections, other autoimmune diseases, pregnancy or lactation. Diagnoses relied on clinical symptoms, serum thyroxine and TRAb, thyroid ultrasound and orbital computed tomography. Trizol reagent was used to extract total RNA, and RNA quality was then checked on an Agilent 2100 Bioanalyzer. Amplification of TCR beta CDR3 regions was carried out from RNA transcripts. The TCR CDR3 was subjected to a first round of RT-PCR using the HTBI primer set and the Qiagen OneStep RT-PCR kit. Libraries were constructed in a second round of multiplex PCR, after which size selection and purification were performed. Paired-end sequencing of the libraries was performed with 100 bp reads on an Illumina HiSeq2000. The original pipeline was this. Raw data were processed with SOAPnuke, discarding reads with adapters, uncalled bases, mean Phred below 15, or no exact constant-primer or identifier match. High-quality paired reads were merged with COPE v1.2.5, and unique nucleotide sequences were defined as clonotypes. Clonotypes were aligned to IMGT TRBV, TRBD and TRBJ reference segments using MiTCR v1.1. Only V-J combinations with frequency above 0.0001, covering about 99% of repertoires, were analysed. The TCS score was defined as F50 (clonal expansion) divided by E x V (chaos), with BLOSUM62-based TCRdist calculated between CDR3 peptides within each V-J. Welch's t-statistics and random forest reduced around 550 V-J features to 13, which were used in a naive Bayes classifier (R e1071). Thyroid-blood repertoire similarity was quantified with the Morisita-Horn index. The public reads were reprocessed in TCRdb via fastp at Q25 and MiXCR, keeping in-frame beta chains. Entries are consolidated by CDR3 protein sequence, retaining the most common genes and DNA. TCRdb's processing, not the authors' own work, is the source of the V and J calls. This sample has roughly 500,000 distinct CDR3 sequences in its table, and 46% of those were observed once. Around 17% of the sample is in the top ten clones.

In regard to this clonotype: It has no known antigen specificity. Qualities for individual bases were not recorded, and no much larger clone is one base off.

V loses 4 bases of germline sequence and J loses 8 bases, and the interval between the two ends is 14 bases. According to the germline V gene, CDR1 reads SGHAT and CDR2 reads FQNNGV. Including the terminal cysteine and phenylalanine, the CDR3 comprises 13 residues. The retained sequence is limited to the CDR3, 39 bases, with the frame set at the first base. The V gene is TRBV11-2 and the J gene is TRBJ1-2, with the D gene not clear enough to name. The sequence came from an adult woman with Graves' disease, either hyperthyroidism or ophthalmopathy (not recorded which). Sequencing input: peripheral blood or thyroid tissue (not recorded which). The nucleotides are TGTGCCAGCAGCTCGAAGACCTCTCGGGGCTACACCTTC. This codes for CASSSKTSRGYTF.